Below are 13 T cell receptor beta chains sequenced from a single sample in a study of cytomegalovirus exposure and HLA in healthy donors. The PCR made use of 60 Vbeta and 13 Jbeta primers. TCRdb's table, derived via immunoSEQ multiplex PCR, lists solely in-frame clones and lacks some. Here the sample spans approximately 130,000 clones, approximately 61% being singletons. The sequenced sample consisted of PBMCs. These receptors came from a woman in her thirties or forties in good health and CMV-seronegative.

With regard to this clone: One end of the junction is discordant with germline, which a read error may explain. The identical CDR3 is also encoded by other nucleotide sequences in the sample. The chain uses TRBV4-1 and TRBJ1-2; 7 positions match TRBD1. CDR1 and CDR2 from the germline V gene are MGHRA and YSYEKL. The CDR3 has 15 amino acids. CDR3 bases: TGCGCCAGCAGCCAAGCGACAGGGACCGACTATGGCTACACCTTT. Protein sequence: CASSQATGTDYGYTF.

This clone has just a few counts. This rearrangement joins TRBV7-9 to TRBJ1-4; 9 bases agree with TRBD1. This CDR3 has 14 residues. The ends lost 5 bases at V and 8 bases at J; junction bases unmatched: 6. Germline V CDR1 and CDR2: SEHNR, FQNEAQ (reference sequence). DNA of the CDR3: TGTGCCAGCAGCCCTACAGGGGGCGGGGAAAAACTGTTTTTT. This translates into CASSPTGGGEKLFF.

V usage is TRBV4-1 and J usage is TRBJ1-1; no clear D gene. The CDR3 runs to 16 residues. V lost 3 bases and J lost 3, with 17 bases in between. From germline, CDR1 is MGHRA and CDR2 YSYEKL. CDR3 amino acids: CASSHHPSAGYTEAFF. In DNA form, the CDR3 reads TGCGCCAGCAGCCATCACCCCTCAGCCGGGTACACTGAAGCTTTCTTT.

This clone has more than one count but fewer than ten. This chain connects TRBV5-4 to TRBJ1-4; D is ambiguous. Deletions cut 2 bases from V and 8 bases from J, with 4 bases between. The CDR3 extends over 11 amino acids. The V gene's germline CDR1 is SGHNT and CDR2 YYREEE (reference sequence). CDR3 DNA sequence: TGTGCCAGCAGCTTCGGGGAAAAACTGTTTTTT. Residues: CASSFGEKLFF.

The chain is built from TRBV7-3 and TRBJ1-2; the D gene is possibly TRBD1 (6 bases). Trimming took off 3 bases at V and 6 bases at J, with 11 bases between the two ends. The CDR3 is made up of 13 amino acids. Germline V lookup: CDR1 SGHTA, CDR2 FQGTGA. CDR3: CASSLGGGDGYTF. CDR3 nucleotide sequence: TGTGCCAGCAGCTTGGGGGGGGGCGATGGCTACACCTTC.

The sample holds a few counts of this clone. The chain recombines TRBV20-1 with TRBJ2-3; D ambiguous. CDR3 size: 11 residues. The germline CDR1 and CDR2 sequences are DFQATT and SNEGSKA (reference sequence). V lost 4 bases, J lost 5 bases, and 7 bases lay in between. The CDR3 here is CSATSEDTQYF. The CDR3 coding sequence is TGCAGTGCTACCAGCGAAGATACGCAGTATTTT.

The chain links TRBV6-6 to TRBJ2-2, with a tentative D call TRBD1 (7 bases). The length of the CDR3 is 15 residues. The V gene's germline CDR1 is MNHNY and CDR2 SVGAGI (reference sequence). Trimming removed 3 bases at V and 4 bases at J, with 12 bases between. CDR3 bases: TGTGCCAGCAGTTATTCAGGGGGGCGCACCGGGGAGCTGTTTTTT. The encoded protein is CASSYSGGRTGELFF.

V usage is TRBV5-1 and J usage is TRBJ2-5; possibly TRBD1 for D (5 bases). Deletions cut 4 bases from V and 5 bases from J, with 12 bases between. Germline-derived CDR1 and CDR2 are SGHRS and YFSETQ. The CDR3 runs to 13 residues. The CDR3 DNA reads as TGCGCCAGCAGCACCCCAGGGATGGAGACCCAGTACTTC. The encoded protein is CASSTPGMETQYF.

The chain has TRBV2 and TRBJ2-7; D is perhaps TRBD2 (5 bases). Germline V gene data show CDR1 as SNHLY and CDR2 as FYNNEI. V lost 7 bases, J lost 6 bases, and 19 bases lay in between. There are 14 residues in the CDR3. As DNA, the CDR3 is TGTGCCAGCAAAGGGCAGCCGGACGAGGGCGAGCAGTACTTC. It specifies CASKGQPDEGEQYF. Together with reference TRBV2 and TRBJ2-7, the CDR3 gives the full variable domain: EPEVTQTPSHQVTQMGQEVILRCVPISNHLYFYWYRQILGQKVEFLVSFYNNEISEKSEIFDDQFSVERPDGSNFTLKIRSTKLEDSAMYFCASKGQPDEGEQYFGPGTRLTVT.

The chain is built from TRBV5-1 and TRBJ1-3; TRBD1 might be the D (6 bases). Germline-derived CDR1 and CDR2 are SGHRS and YFSETQ. The CDR3 has 14 residues. V was clipped by 0 bases and J by 2 bases, with 6 bases between them. CDR3 DNA: TGCGCCAGCAGCTTGGCAGGGGCTGGAAACACCATATATTTT. It specifies CASSLAGAGNTIYF.

This clone was picked up a small number of times. The J gene is TRBJ1-5, the V gene TRBV19; TRBD1 agrees at 8 bases. Germline V gene lookup returns CDR1 LNHDA and CDR2 SQIVND (reference sequence). The ends lost 5 bases at V and 6 bases at J; junction bases unmatched: 12. The length of the CDR3 is 16 residues. CDR3 amino acids: CASSPRTGRFGQPQHF. In nucleotides, the CDR3 is TGTGCCAGTAGTCCCCGGACAGGGCGGTTCGGTCAGCCCCAGCATTTT. Supplemented by reference TRBV19 and TRBJ1-5, the full variable domain reads DGGITQSPKYLFRKEGQNVTLSCEQNLNHDAMYWYRQDPGQGLRLIYYSQIVNDFQKGDIAEGYSVSREKKESFPLTVTSAQKNPTAFYLCASSPRTGRFGQPQHFGDGTRLSIL.

The chain carries TRBV7-9 and TRBJ2-7; 7 bases match TRBD1. The length of the CDR3 is 15 residues. V gave up 5 bases and J gave up 1 base; unmatched junction bases: 8. The germline V gene encodes CDR1 SEHNR and CDR2 FQNEAQ (reference sequence). The CDR3 nucleotides read TGTGCCAGCAGCCGATCGACAGGGAAATCCTACGAGCAGTACTTC. Protein product: CASSRSTGKSYEQYF.

This chain joins TRBV10-1 and TRBJ1-2; 7 bases match TRBD1. With 2 bases clipped from V and 5 bases from J, the junction kept 14 bases outside the gene matches. The germline CDR1 and CDR2 sequences are WNHNN and SYGVQD (reference sequence). The CDR3 spans 17 residues. The DNA for the CDR3 is TGCGCCAGCAGTGAGATAGGGGGCTCGACGAATGTATATGGCTACACCTTC. It specifies CASSEIGGSTNVYGYTF.